These T cell receptor beta chains were read from a single sample in a study of blood T cell repertoires in COVID-19. Profiling relied on immunoSEQ multiplex PCR, and the TCRdb table lists in-frame clones only, not all of them. The sample has roughly 59,000 clones; approximately 79% are singletons. Sequencing input: peripheral blood. These receptors originate from a human donor in a cohort sampled during active COVID-19. Each CDR3 is given with its conserved first and last residue. Rows may omit the clone size; those that give it use once, few, many or a size class.

TRBV9	-	TRBJ2-7	CASSHSSYEQYF
TRBV7-2	-	TRBJ2-7	CASSSQRAYEQYF
TRBV4-3	-	TRBJ2-7	CASSHGQGPEYEQYF
TRBV19	-	TRBJ2-7	CATAGGPYEQYF
TRBV5-5	-	TRBJ2-3	CASSTGVSTDTQYF
TRBV24-1	-	TRBJ2-7	CATSSTSGSYEQYF
TRBV9	once	TRBJ2-5	CASSVRTGGGETQYF
TRBV21-1	-	TRBJ2-7	CASSRSAGGLDEQYF
TRBV24-1	-	TRBJ2-2	CATSDLQGLGELFF
TRBV6-4	-	TRBJ1-2	CASSTGEGDGYTF
TRBV6-4	-	TRBJ2-2	CASSSETGDTGELFF
TRBV7-2	-	TRBJ2-2	CASSHGALAGNTGELFF
TRBV28	-	TRBJ1-4	CASSSRTGGKLFF
TRBV5-1	-	TRBJ2-1	CASSVGGLAGNNEQFF
TRBV5-6	-	TRBJ2-3	CASRQGLANTDTQYF
TRBV5-1	-	TRBJ2-1	CASSLQGSDEQFF